Below, 32 T cell receptor beta chains from the same sample are listed, as sequenced in a study of cytomegalovirus exposure and HLA in healthy donors. The PCR had 60 Vbeta and 13 Jbeta primers. Some clones are missing from TCRdb's copy, which holds only in-frame ones; the method was immunoSEQ multiplex PCR. Of tens of thousands of clones listed, 65% to 85% are singletons. The sample taken for sequencing was PBMCs. Receptors originate from a man aged 30 to 39 in good health and CMV-seronegative.

The chain is built from TRBV19 and TRBJ2-1, with D perhaps TRBD1 (6 bases). V lost 7 bases and J 0 bases, leaving 13 bases between the germline ends. Germline assignment: CDR1 LNHDA and CDR2 SQIVND (reference sequence). CDR3 size: 15 residues. The DNA for the CDR3 is TGTGCCAGTACCCAAGGACAGAGCTCCTACAATGAGCAGTTCTTC. It specifies CASTQGQSSYNEQFF.

This clone showed up just a few times. The chain couples TRBV19 to TRBJ1-4; D is perhaps TRBD1 (6 bases). The CDR3 spans 14 residues. Germline values: CDR1 LNHDA, CDR2 SQIVND (reference sequence). The V and J ends lost 3 bases and 8 bases respectively, with 13 bases between them. The CDR3 DNA sequence: TGTGCCAGTAGTATTCAGGGGATAGGGGAAAAACTGTTTTTT. This gives the protein CASSIQGIGEKLFF.

The V call is TRBV14, the J call TRBJ2-2, with TRBD1 matching 11 bases. The germline V gene has CDR1 SGHDN and CDR2 FVKESK. This CDR3 is built from 15 residues. V dropped 6 bases and J dropped 4; count of bases not matched to a gene: 4. The CDR3 DNA follows: TGTGCCAGCAGGCGCGGGACAGGGGGCACCGGGGAGCTGTTTTTT. This encodes CASRRGTGGTGELFF.

The J gene is TRBJ1-2, the V gene TRBV4-1, with D unresolved. The V gene lost 3 bases and the J gene lost 4 bases, with 12 bases spanning the gap. Per germline, CDR1 MGHRA and CDR2 YSYEKL. This CDR3 is 14 amino acids long. The CDR3 reads CASSQLSGSYGYTF. The CDR3 DNA sequence: TGCGCCAGCAGCCAGTTATCGGGGAGCTATGGCTACACCTTC.

The chain is built from TRBV4-1 and TRBJ2-1, with a weak D call TRBD1 (5 bases). Germline V gives CDR1 MGHRA, CDR2 YSYEKL. The CDR3 is 15 amino acids. V shed 0 bases and J shed 10 bases, with 16 bases lying between them. CDR3 amino acids: CASSQEGQGRVEQFF. The CDR3 DNA is TGCGCCAGCAGCCAAGAAGGCCAAGGCAGGGTCGAGCAGTTCTTC.

This rearrangement joins TRBV5-1 to TRBJ2-3; TRBD2 is a possible D gene (6 bases). CDR1 SGHRS and CDR2 YFSETQ come from the germline V gene. The CDR3 is made up of 14 amino acids. V was cut by 4 bases and J by 1 base, with 10 bases left in between. The DNA of the CDR3 is TGCGCCAGCAGCCGGGACTCTCGCACAGATACGCAGTATTTT. As protein: CASSRDSRTDTQYF.

The rearrangement joins TRBV5-5 to TRBJ1-1; D remains unclear. V was cut by 0 bases and J by 0 bases, with 9 bases left in between. Germline CDR1 is SGHKS and CDR2 is YYEKEE (reference sequence). CDR3 length equals 15 residues. As DNA, the CDR3 is TGTGCCAGCAGCTTGGGTGGGAGATTGAACACTGAAGCTTTCTTT. Translation: CASSLGGRLNTEAFF. The full variable domain, its missing parts supplied by reference TRBV5-5 and TRBJ1-1, is DAGVTQSPTHLIKTRGQQVTLRCSPISGHKSVSWYQQVLGQGPQFIFQYYEKEERGRGNFPDRFSARQFPNYSSELNVNALLLGDSALYLCASSLGGRLNTEAFFGQGTRLTVV.

The chain is built from TRBV6-1 and TRBJ1-1; D is undetermined. V was cut by 8 bases and J by 6 bases, with 10 bases left in between. From germline, CDR1 is MNHNS and CDR2 SASEGT. CDR3 size: 11 residues. CDR3 loop: CASRPISEAFF. The CDR3 coding sequence is TGTGCCAGCCGCCCTATCTCTGAAGCTTTCTTT.

The rearrangement joins TRBV14 to TRBJ1-3, with 9 positions matching TRBD1. CDR1 and CDR2 (germline): SGHDN, FVKESK. The CDR3 covers 15 residues. The trim removed 0 bases at V and 8 bases at J, leaving 5 bases unmatched. The CDR3 loop is CASSQDRQGDDTIYF. The CDR3 coding sequence is TGTGCCAGCAGCCAAGATCGACAGGGGGATGACACCATATATTTT. Supplemented by reference TRBV14 and TRBJ1-3, the full variable domain reads EAGVTQFPSHSVIEKGQTVTLRCDPISGHDNLYWYRRVMGKEIKFLLHFVKESKQDESGMPNNRFLAERTGGTYSTLKVQPAELEDSGVYFCASSQDRQGDDTIYFGEGSWLTVV.

This chain uses TRBV5-6 with TRBJ1-4; tentatively, D is TRBD1 (6 bases). The germline V gene has CDR1 SGHDT and CDR2 YYEEEE. This CDR3 has 14 residues. V lost 2 bases and J 10 bases, leaving 15 bases between the germline ends. CDR3 residues: CASSFSDSRGKLFF. In DNA form, the CDR3 reads TGTGCCAGCAGCTTTTCGGACAGTAGGGGAAAACTGTTTTTT.

This clone was detected a few times. The chain employs TRBV6-5 and TRBJ1-2, with D perhaps TRBD1 (6 bases). Germline CDR1 reads MNHEY; CDR2 reads SVGAGI. With 3 bases removed from V and 6 bases from J, the gap between germline ends came to 11 bases. This CDR3 is 13 amino acids long. The CDR3 DNA reads as TGTGCCAGCAGTTATGACAGGAGAGATGGCTACACCTTC. Amino acids: CASSYDRRDGYTF.

The rearrangement joins TRBV29-1 to TRBJ2-1; D is undetermined. V dropped 5 bases and J dropped 8 bases, with 10 bases sitting between them. CDR1 SQVTM and CDR2 ANQGSEA come from the germline V gene. CDR3 length equals 11 residues. DNA for the CDR3: TGCAGCGTTATCAGTATCGATGAGCAGTTCTTC. Amino acids: CSVISIDEQFF.

The chain combines TRBV15 with TRBJ1-4; D gene uncertain. Deletions cut 8 bases from V and 0 bases from J, with 13 bases between. CDR1 is LNHNV and CDR2 is YYDKDF in the germline V gene (reference sequence). This CDR3 region has 15 residues. CDR3: CATVGRDATNEKLFF. The CDR3, as DNA: TGTGCCACCGTGGGCCGTGATGCAACTAATGAAAAACTGTTTTTT.

This clone was counted only a few times. V gene TRBV9 combines with J gene TRBJ2-7, with TRBD2 identical over 7 bases. V was pared by 4 bases and J by 0 bases, with 10 bases of the junction left unmatched. The CDR3 loop spans 16 amino acids. Germline CDR1 and CDR2: SGDLS and YYNGEE. CDR3 sequence: CASSPQTGGGSYEQYF. CDR3 DNA sequence: TGTGCCAGCAGCCCACAAACAGGCGGGGGCTCCTACGAGCAGTACTTC.

This chain links TRBV29-1 with TRBJ2-7; 12 nucleotides match TRBD1. V lost 1 base and J lost 6; bases outside the gene matches: 1. The CDR3 covers 13 residues. Germline lookup yields CDR1 SQVTM and CDR2 ANQGSEA. The CDR3 region is CSVEGDRGREQYF. The CDR3, as DNA: TGCAGCGTTGAAGGGGACAGGGGGCGCGAGCAGTACTTC.

The chain couples TRBV13 to TRBJ2-7, with 7 bases aligning to TRBD1. The CDR3 extends over 17 amino acids. J was trimmed by 2 bases and V by 1 base; bases with no gene match: 11. From germline, CDR1 is PRHDT and CDR2 FYEKMQ (reference sequence). The CDR3 spells CASSLATRGRDPYEQYF. CDR3 sequence (DNA): TGTGCCAGCAGCTTAGCGACAAGGGGGCGCGATCCCTACGAGCAGTACTTC.

The CDR3 nucleotides read TGTGCCAGCGGAGAGGGTTTGAACACTGAAGCTTTCTTT. Protein product: CASGEGLNTEAFF. The rearrangement links TRBV18 to TRBJ1-1; the D is unclear. V lost 8 bases, J lost 0 bases, and 10 bases lay in between. This CDR3 contains 13 residues. Per the germline V gene, CDR1 is KGHSH and CDR2 is LQKENI.

The rearrangement links TRBV30 to TRBJ1-2; D is uncertain. Looked up from germline, CDR1 is GTSNPN and CDR2 is SVGIG (reference sequence). The CDR3 loop spans 11 amino acids. V was trimmed by 4 bases and J by 6 bases, leaving 9 bases between them. This chain's CDR3 is CAWMGTDGYTF. CDR3 DNA sequence: TGTGCCTGGATGGGTACAGATGGCTACACCTTC. Filled out from reference TRBV30 and TRBJ1-2, the complete variable domain reads SQTIHQWPATLVQPVGSPLSLECTVEGTSNPNLYWYRQAAGRGLQLLFYSVGIGQISSEVPQNLSASRPQDRQFILSSKKLLLSDSGFYLCAWMGTDGYTFGSGTRLTVV.

The V and J genes are TRBV4-1 and TRBJ1-4, with a possible D match to TRBD1 (6 bases). Germline CDR1 MGHRA, CDR2 YSYEKL. This CDR3 has 14 residues. Trimming pared 1 base from V and 10 bases from J, leaving 13 bases between. Here the CDR3 reads CASSQVIRGVKLFF. The CDR3 coding sequence is TGCGCCAGCAGCCAAGTCATCAGGGGTGTAAAACTGTTTTTT.

V usage is TRBV6-1 and J usage is TRBJ2-5; 10 bases align to TRBD1. With the DNA end fitting TRBJ2-7 better, the J assignment may be wrong. Germline V gene lookup returns CDR1 MNHNS and CDR2 SASEGT. The CDR3 covers 22 residues. Written as DNA, the CDR3 is TGTGCCAGCAGTGAAGCACTTCCCAATCCGACAGGGGGCGCTTTCAGCTCCTACGAGCAGTACTTC. Translation gives CASSEALPNPTGGAFSSYEQYF.

This clone was found a few times. This chain links TRBV19 with TRBJ1-4; no firm D call. The V end lost 3 bases, the J end lost 0 bases, and 8 bases lay between the germline ends. The V gene's germline CDR1 is LNHDA and CDR2 SQIVND (reference sequence). The CDR3 has 15 amino acids. The CDR3 DNA reads as TGTGCCAGTAGTATCTCACTTGCAACTAATGAAAAACTGTTTTTT. Amino acids: CASSISLATNEKLFF.

The chain has TRBV6-5 and TRBJ1-6; weak D call: TRBD1 (6 bases). Germline V gene data show CDR1 as MNHEY and CDR2 as SVGAGI. The ends were cut back, 2 bases at V and 8 bases at J, with 13 bases in the middle. CDR3 length: 15 amino acids. CDR3 loop: CASSYGAGVYSPLHF. In DNA, the CDR3 is TGTGCCAGCAGTTACGGGGCAGGGGTCTATTCACCCCTCCACTTT.

This chain links TRBV5-1 with TRBJ2-3, with 9 bases matching TRBD2. J was trimmed by 6 bases and V by 4 bases; bases with no gene match: 12. Germline V CDR1 and CDR2: SGHRS, YFSETQ. This CDR3 is 16 amino acids long. The CDR3 loop reads CASSVGGSGGLDTQYF. The CDR3 DNA reads TGCGCCAGCAGCGTAGGAGGGAGCGGGGGGTTGGATACGCAGTATTTT.

This chain links TRBV13 with TRBJ1-6; D gene unclear. The CDR3 is 15 residues long. V was shortened by 4 bases and J by 7 bases, with 14 bases between the two germline ends. From germline, CDR1 is PRHDT and CDR2 FYEKMQ (reference sequence). Here the CDR3 DNA reads TGTGCCAGCAGCTCCCCCGGAGCGGGGAATTCACCCCTCCACTTT. Its protein product is CASSSPGAGNSPLHF.

The chain couples TRBV18 to TRBJ1-1; D possibly corresponds to TRBD1 (5 bases). Germline V CDR1 and CDR2: KGHSH, LQKENI. The CDR3 extends over 13 amino acids. The V end was cut by 8 bases, the J end by 3 bases, with 13 bases between. CDR3 DNA sequence: TGTGCCAGCGCCCAGGGTCTGGACACTGAAGCTTTCTTT. This encodes CASAQGLDTEAFF.

The chain combines TRBV4-1 with TRBJ2-3; no firm D call. This CDR3 contains 16 residues. Trimming removed 0 bases from V and 6 bases from J, with 16 bases in between. The germline V gene encodes CDR1 MGHRA and CDR2 YSYEKL. CDR3 nucleotide sequence: TGCGCCAGCAGCCAAGAGTTTAACAACATCGGGGATACGCAGTATTTT. This translates into CASSQEFNNIGDTQYF.

This clone was picked up a small number of times. This chain uses TRBV5-1 with TRBJ2-1, with 7 bases that match TRBD2. Germline V gene data show CDR1 as SGHRS and CDR2 as YFSETQ. CDR3 length: 17 amino acids. V lost 4 bases to trimming and J lost 0 bases; unmatched junction nucleotides: 10. CDR3 in DNA: TGCGCCAGCAGCCGGCGGGGCGGGGGTCTCTCCTACAATGAGCAGTTCTTC. Translation: CASSRRGGGLSYNEQFF.

This sequence joins TRBV16 and TRBJ2-7; maybe TRBD1 (6 bases). Germline CDR1 and CDR2: KGHSY and FQNENV. V lost 3 bases, J lost 4 bases, and 16 bases lay in between. This CDR3 region has 15 residues. DNA of the CDR3: TGTGCCAGCAGCCACACCAACGACAGGTCATACGAGCAGTACTTC. Protein sequence: CASSHTNDRSYEQYF.

For the CDR3, the DNA is TGTGCCAGCAGTGTGGAGGGGTACTCCTACGAGCAGTACTTC. Translated, it gives CASSVEGYSYEQYF. This rearrangement joins TRBV6-1 to TRBJ2-7; D may be TRBD2 (6 bases). The CDR3 consists of 14 residues. From germline, CDR1 is MNHNS and CDR2 SASEGT. V was shortened by 4 bases and J by 0 bases, with 10 bases between the two germline ends.

The genes are TRBV7-9 and TRBJ1-4; 7 bases line up with TRBD1. The germline gives CDR1 SEHNR, CDR2 FQNEAQ (reference sequence). This CDR3 is built from 14 residues. J gave up 7 bases and V 5 bases, and 7 bases lay outside the gene matches. The CDR3: CASSGGQPGEKLFF. CDR3 DNA: TGTGCCAGCAGCGGGGGACAGCCAGGTGAAAAACTGTTTTTT. Complete variable domain (other parts from reference TRBV7-9 and TRBJ1-4): DTGVSQNPRHKITKRGQNVTFRCDPISEHNRLYWYRQTLGQGPEFLTYFQNEAQLEKSRLLSDRFSAERPKGSFSTLEIQRTEQGDSAMYLCASSGGQPGEKLFFGSGTQLSVL.

V usage is TRBV5-6 and J usage is TRBJ2-5, with 10 nucleotides matching TRBD1. The CDR3 consists of 15 residues. Trimming removed 2 bases from V and 5 bases from J; junction bases left unmatched: 6. CDR1 and CDR2 from the germline V gene are SGHDT and YYEEEE. CDR3: CASSFDRGPRETQYF. Here the CDR3 DNA reads TGTGCCAGCAGCTTCGACAGGGGGCCCAGGGAGACCCAGTACTTC.

The rearrangement uses TRBV2 and TRBJ2-5; 13 bases are shared with TRBD2. CDR3 size: 18 residues. The germline V gene encodes CDR1 SNHLY and CDR2 FYNNEI. With 6 bases clipped from V and 0 bases from J, the junction kept 10 bases outside the gene matches. The CDR3 nucleotides are TGTGCCAGCAGGTTCTCCGGGACTAGCGGGATGTACCAAGAGACCCAGTACTTC. Its translation: CASRFSGTSGMYQETQYF.